This record covers a single T cell receptor (beta chain). The table lists this clonotype with a few counts. The antigen it recognizes is unknown. No qualities accompany the bases; no much larger clone lies one base away. Library generation was performed with 5' RACE. Data came from an Illumina HiSeq 2000. Template switching introduced a universal primer binding site; the final cDNA contained a unique molecular identifier, enabling accurate counting of TCR cDNA molecules. Specific primers in the conserved constant-segment region were used to synthesize first-strand cDNA for the TCR alpha and beta chains. To control for contamination, each cDNA library was double barcoded with a SMART-Mk sample barcode plus Illumina barcodes. Two successive PCR steps introduced TruSeq adapter sequences along with Illumina sample barcodes. The Illumina HiSeq platform was used with custom primers to sequence TCR alpha and beta cDNA libraries. On the authors' methods: Unique molecular identifiers were extracted from raw reads with MiGEC, and CDR3 positions were determined with MiXCR. For each individual, recombination models were inferred using an EM algorithm with the repgenHMM and IGoR tools. The analysis of shared clonotypes was done with the tcR package in R, with sharing normalized by the product of cloneset sizes. Out-of-frame nonproductive sequences were analyzed to study raw recombination free of thymic and clonal selection effects. The raw public data were reprocessed by TCRdb itself: fastp quality trimming at Q25, MiXCR clonotype calling, in-frame beta chains only. Each entry merges the rows of one CDR3 protein and shows their most common DNA and genes. The V and J calls follow TCRdb's processing rather than the paper's. The sample table records fewer than 900,000 distinct CDR3 sequences; roughly 20% of these occur just once. Around 13% of the sample rests with the top ten.

This record comes from a study of identical twins (dated by TCRdb to the mid-2010s). As for the study more broadly: To test whether fetal clonotypes persist, this study deep-sequenced TCR alpha and beta repertoires from monozygotic twins, from unrelated adults of various ages, and from cord blood. To rule out contamination, replicate twin experiments were performed at different times with different library preparation protocols. What the authors observed across the whole study: Out-of-frame TCR alpha sharing in monozygotic twins was systematically underestimated by recombination models, whereas sharing between unrelated individuals was in agreement with the recombination models. Fewer insertions were carried by abundant cord blood beta clonotypes; a weaker similar trend was observed in young adult naive repertoires, while no such trend was observed in memory repertoires. Zero-insertion analyses could be partly confounded by invariant T cells such as MAIT and iNKT, although diverse VJ usage argued against such confounding for most clonotypes. Because the same donors could not be followed over many years, conclusions were based on cross-sectional statistical analysis. Compared with coincidental sharing between unrelated individuals, out-of-frame TCR alpha sequences shared between twins had an excess of sequences with low generation probability. In beta out-of-frame sequences, excess twin sharing was weaker, because having fewer shared sequences lowered the signal-to-noise ratio.

The CDR3 runs 18 amino acids, cysteine and phenylalanine included. The only DNA kept is the CDR3, 54 bases in frame from the first base. Trimming takes 4 bases off V and 2 bases off J; junction bases not matched to a gene: 12. The germline V gene encodes CDR1 LGHNA and CDR2 YNFKEQ. Every donor in the study was a healthy Caucasian. The twin cohort consisted of three pairs of female monozygotic twins, all aged roughly 18 to 30 years. RNA for TCR libraries was isolated from peripheral blood mononuclear cells. The same data also went into a second study, on T cells expressing NK-cell markers. Per that second paper: In sorted CD3+CD56+NKG2C+, CD3+CD56+NKG2C- and CD3+CD56-NKG2C+ T-cell subsets from eight donors, TCR beta-chain repertoires were profiled. Among the eight sequenced donors, only one was HCMV-seronegative, while the other seven were HCMV-seropositive. In several experiments an anti-gammadeltaTCR antibody was added to restrict sorting to alphabetaTCR-expressing T cells. For roughly six donors, the dominant CD3+CD56+NKG2C+ clonotypes were among the top 10 CD8+ clonotypes and accounted for about 1.0-8% of CD8+ T cells. Those dominant clonotypes were again the most abundant among CD3+CD56-NKG2C+ cells in a handful of donors, at about 28.3-60.1%. It remained unclear whether the expanded NKG2C-expressing T cell clones were specific for HCMV antigens. The eight sequenced donors were randomly selected healthy volunteers, three men and five women. To determine HCMV serostatus, a commercial ELISA kit was used to detect HCMV-specific IgG in serum. For several donors, bulk peripheral blood T-cell repertoires were also sequenced from unsorted PBMC. MIGEC was used to demultiplex reads and group the reads by UMI, and MiTCR was used to assemble and quantify clonotypes. To remove erroneous sequences, TCR cDNA sequences were retained only when supported by two or more reads. The tcR package was used for downstream repertoire analysis, and clonotypes were matched across fractions by CDR3 nucleotide sequence plus V segment. VDJmatch was used to annotate antigen specificity against VDJdb, with one amino acid substitution allowed in CDR3.

The chain links TRBV4-2 with TRBJ2-1, with 9 bases in between that match TRBD2. The sequenced material came from PBMCs. The clonotype originates from a woman aged 18-35 years in good health. CDR3 protein: CASSPLSPLAGPYNEQFF. The nucleotides read TGTGCCAGCAGCCCCCTCTCCCCTCTAGCGGGGCCCTACAATGAGCAGTTCTTC.